Listed below are T cell receptor beta chains from one sample, sequenced in a study of cytomegalovirus exposure and HLA in healthy donors. TCRdb keeps only in-frame clones here, not all; method: immunoSEQ multiplex PCR. The table lists under 200,000 clones, about 75% of them singletons, with 2.5% in the top ten. Sequencing was performed on PBMCs. The receptor source for this set is a female donor in good health and CMV-seronegative. The CDR3 runs from the conserved cysteine through the conserved F or W. The D gene is left open where the match is weak. The size of a clone is reported for some rows only, either as once, few or many, or as a class for expanded clones.

j_gene: TRBJ2-7
abundance: once
d_gene: TRBD2
v_gene: TRBV28
CDR3aa: CASSLKRGAGAGEQYF
CDR3nt: TGTGCCAGCAGTTTAAAAAGGGGAGCGGGAGCGGGAGAGCAGTACTTC

j_gene: TRBJ2-3
abundance: .
d_gene: .
v_gene: TRBV9
CDR3aa: CASSVENRATDTQYF
CDR3nt: TGTGCCAGCAGCGTAGAAAACAGGGCAACAGATACGCAGTATTTT

j_gene: TRBJ1-4
abundance: once
d_gene: TRBD1
v_gene: TRBV4-3
CDR3aa: CASSQQDRGANEKLFF
CDR3nt: TGCGCCAGCAGCCAACAAGACAGGGGCGCTAATGAAAAACTGTTTTTT

j_gene: TRBJ2-1
abundance: .
d_gene: .
v_gene: TRBV5-4
CDR3aa: CASSLAAPTSDEQFF
CDR3nt: TGTGCCAGCAGCTTGGCGGCCCCGACGAGCGATGAGCAGTTCTTC

j_gene: TRBJ2-5
abundance: .
d_gene: TRBD1
v_gene: TRBV7-2
CDR3aa: CASSRGQLQETQYF
CDR3nt: TGTGCCAGCAGCCGGGGACAGTTGCAAGAGACCCAGTACTTC

j_gene: TRBJ1-2
abundance: .
d_gene: TRBD1
v_gene: TRBV6-5
CDR3aa: CASSYLTGVYGYTF
CDR3nt: TGTGCCAGCAGTTACTTGACAGGGGTCTATGGCTACACCTTC

j_gene: TRBJ2-5
abundance: .
d_gene: TRBD2
v_gene: TRBV15
CDR3aa: CATSRRDGGRASETQYF
CDR3nt: TGTGCCACCAGCAGAAGGGACGGCGGGAGGGCCAGTGAGACCCAGTACTTC

j_gene: TRBJ2-5
abundance: .
d_gene: TRBD1
v_gene: TRBV7-2
CDR3aa: CASSLAYPGQGLETQYF
CDR3nt: TGTGCCAGCAGCTTAGCCTACCCGGGACAGGGCTTAGAGACCCAGTACTTC

j_gene: TRBJ2-1
abundance: .
d_gene: .
v_gene: TRBV6-5
CDR3aa: CASSPPGAYNEQFF
CDR3nt: TGTGCCAGCAGCCCACCGGGGGCCTACAATGAGCAGTTCTTC

j_gene: TRBJ2-3
abundance: .
d_gene: .
v_gene: TRBV2
CDR3aa: CASSEASDTQYF
CDR3nt: TGTGCCAGCAGTGAAGCGAGCGATACGCAGTATTTT

j_gene: TRBJ2-7
abundance: once
d_gene: .
v_gene: TRBV11-3
CDR3aa: CASSLEVVGHQSYEQYF
CDR3nt: TGTGCCAGCAGCTTAGAGGTAGTGGGGCACCAGTCCTACGAGCAGTACTTC

j_gene: TRBJ1-2
abundance: .
d_gene: TRBD1
v_gene: TRBV30
CDR3aa: CAWSATGGLRGYTF
CDR3nt: TGTGCCTGGAGTGCGACAGGGGGACTAAGGGGCTACACCTTC

j_gene: TRBJ1-1
abundance: .
d_gene: TRBD1
v_gene: TRBV27
CDR3aa: CASRGGDRVAFF
CDR3nt: TGTGCCAGCAGAGGGGGGGACAGGGTGGCTTTCTTT

j_gene: TRBJ2-1
abundance: .
d_gene: TRBD2
v_gene: TRBV5-1
CDR3aa: CASSLGWTSGSNEQFF
CDR3nt: TGCGCCAGCAGCTTGGGATGGACTAGCGGGAGCAATGAGCAGTTCTTC

j_gene: TRBJ2-1
abundance: .
d_gene: .
v_gene: TRBV30
CDR3aa: CAWSVLGNEQFF
CDR3nt: TGTGCCTGGAGTGTACTAGGCAATGAGCAGTTCTTC